Shown below are 17 T cell receptor beta chains from a single sample sequenced in a study of cytomegalovirus exposure and HLA in healthy donors. PCR involved 60 Vbeta and 13 Jbeta primers. Assay used: immunoSEQ multiplex PCR; TCRdb lists only in-frame clones, some missing. The data hold 95,000 to 150,000 clones, with 76% observed a single time. The sequencing sample was made of PBMCs. The receptors shown here come from a man aged 50-60 years in good health and CMV-seronegative.

The chain couples TRBV11-2 to TRBJ1-3; 11 nucleotides align to TRBD1. Germline values: CDR1 SGHAT, CDR2 FQNNGV. CDR3 size: 17 residues. Trimming took 6 bases from V and 1 from J; bases not matched to a gene: 8. The CDR3 nucleotides read TGTGCCAGCAGTTTCGGACAGGGGGCTTTATCTGGAAACACCATATATTTT. This translates into CASSFGQGALSGNTIYF.

In its sample, this clone was seen a few times. This rearrangement joins TRBV19 to TRBJ2-5, with 13 bases aligning to TRBD2. The CDR3 is 14 residues long. V shed 7 bases, J shed 5 bases, and the junction held 4 bases outside the gene matches. Germline values: CDR1 LNHDA, CDR2 SQIVND (reference sequence). The CDR3 reads CASNPGLAGETQYF. The CDR3 DNA reads as TGTGCCAGTAACCCGGGACTAGCGGGGGAGACCCAGTACTTC.

The chain is built from TRBV5-1 and TRBJ2-5, with a possible D match to TRBD1 (6 bases). V was cut by 5 bases and J by 4 bases, with 12 bases left in between. The germline V gene encodes CDR1 SGHRS and CDR2 YFSETQ. The CDR3 totals 13 residues. CDR3 in amino acids: CASRGLQGETQYF. Here the CDR3 DNA reads TGCGCCAGCAGAGGTTTACAGGGAGAGACCCAGTACTTC. The whole variable domain, filled in from reference TRBV5-1 and TRBJ2-5, reads KAGVTQTPRYLIKTRGQQVTLSCSPISGHRSVSWYQQTPGQGLQFLFEYFSETQRNKGNFPGRFSGRQFSNSRSEMNVSTLELGDSALYLCASRGLQGETQYFGPGTRLLVL.

The chain carries TRBV6-1 and TRBJ2-2; 8 nucleotides align to TRBD1. This CDR3 is built from 15 residues. Trimming took 8 bases from V and 4 from J; bases not matched to a gene: 9. Germline-derived CDR1 and CDR2 are MNHNS and SASEGT. CDR3 region: CASLVQGVFTGELFF. The CDR3 coding sequence is TGTGCCAGCCTCGTACAGGGGGTTTTCACCGGGGAGCTGTTTTTT.

The chain uses TRBV6-1 and TRBJ2-7, with a possible D match to TRBD1 (6 bases). The CDR3 spans 14 residues. V shed 5 bases and J shed 2 bases, with 13 bases lying between them. The germline V gene encodes CDR1 MNHNS and CDR2 SASEGT. The DNA of the CDR3 is TGTGCCAGCAGTACGAACAGGGCCCCCTACGAGCAGTACGTC. Translating it yields CASSTNRAPYEQYV.

This clone was seen more than once but under ten times. This rearrangement joins TRBV29-1 to TRBJ1-4, with D perhaps matching TRBD1 (5 bases). In germline, CDR1 is SQVTM, CDR2 ANQGSEA. The CDR3 has 12 amino acids. The CDR3 DNA sequence: TGCCAAGCAGGGATTTCTAATGAAAAACTGTTTTTT. Its translation: CQAGISNEKLFF.

This clone turned up a few times. The CDR3 region is CASRGRRDQPQHF. The DNA of the CDR3 is TGTGCCAGCAGAGGACGGAGGGATCAGCCCCAGCATTTT. The rearrangement joins TRBV6-1 to TRBJ1-5, with D hard to call. CDR1 and CDR2 (germline): MNHNS, SASEGT. The CDR3 runs to 13 residues. Trimming left V 6 bases short and J 5 bases short, with 11 bases between.

This clone was seen a handful of times. This sequence joins TRBV4-2 and TRBJ1-2; 10 bases match TRBD1. V was pared by 1 base and J by 6 bases, with 5 bases of the junction left unmatched. Germline-derived CDR1 and CDR2 are LGHNA and YNFKEQ. The CDR3 runs to 15 residues. CDR3: CASSQGTGGLHGYTF. For the CDR3, the DNA is TGTGCCAGCAGCCAAGGGACAGGGGGGCTCCATGGCTACACCTTC.

V gene TRBV10-1 combines with J gene TRBJ2-2, with TRBD2 as a possible D gene (5 bases). The V gene's germline CDR1 is WNHNN and CDR2 SYGVQD (reference sequence). Trimming pared 4 bases from V and 2 bases from J, leaving 8 bases between. This CDR3 has 14 amino acids. The CDR3 sequence: CASSAGDNTGELFF. DNA for the CDR3: TGCGCCAGCAGTGCCGGGGATAACACCGGGGAGCTGTTTTTT.

V gene TRBV28 combines with J gene TRBJ1-2, with 9 bases fitting TRBD1. Germline CDR1 and CDR2: MDHEN and SYDVKM. The CDR3 totals 15 residues. V lost 3 bases to trimming and J lost 7 bases; unmatched junction nucleotides: 9. The CDR3 region is CASSFHGTGIAGYTF. In DNA form, the CDR3 reads TGTGCCAGCAGTTTCCACGGGACAGGGATAGCTGGCTACACCTTC.

This clone has only one observation. The chain has TRBV18 and TRBJ1-2; 10 bases match TRBD1. There are 16 residues in the CDR3. J gave up 2 bases and V 1 base, and 4 bases lay outside the gene matches. Germline-derived CDR1 and CDR2 are KGHSH and LQKENI. CDR3 region: CASSPRRQGANYGYTF. CDR3 sequence (DNA): TGTGCCAGCTCACCACGCCGACAGGGGGCAAACTATGGCTACACCTTC.

This clone was seen once. The genes are TRBV11-2 and TRBJ1-4; weak D call: TRBD1 (5 bases). Germline V gives CDR1 SGHAT, CDR2 FQNNGV. The V end lost 3 bases, the J end lost 3 bases, and 20 bases lay between the germline ends. This CDR3 contains 18 residues. CDR3 nucleotides: TGTGCCAGCAGCTTCCGGTCAGGGTTTGGGTTGGCTAATGAAAAACTGTTTTTT. Protein sequence: CASSFRSGFGLANEKLFF.

The rearrangement uses TRBV5-1 and TRBJ1-5; 9 bases fit TRBD1. This CDR3 contains 15 residues. The V segment lost 4 bases and the J segment 3 bases; nucleotides outside the gene matches: 5. Germline lookup yields CDR1 SGHRS and CDR2 YFSETQ. This CDR3 is CASSTTGGLNQPQHF. DNA for the CDR3: TGCGCCAGCAGCACCACAGGGGGCCTCAATCAGCCCCAGCATTTT.

The J gene is TRBJ2-3, the V gene TRBV5-1; TRBD1 agrees at 8 bases. This CDR3 has 15 amino acids. From germline, CDR1 is SGHRS and CDR2 YFSETQ. V lost 4 bases and J lost 1; bases outside the gene matches: 5. The CDR3 sequence: CASSPPGQGTDTQYF. CDR3 DNA: TGCGCCAGCAGCCCACCGGGACAGGGCACAGATACGCAGTATTTT.

The chain links TRBV11-2 to TRBJ1-4; the match to TRBD1 covers 12 bases. The CDR3 totals 18 residues. The J segment lost 4 bases and the V segment lost 3 bases, leaving 9 bases of the junction unmatched. CDR1 is SGHAT, CDR2 FQNNGV, per germline. The CDR3 DNA reads as TGTGCCAGCAGCTTGGGCCGGGACAGGGGGCTTGGTAATGAAAAACTGTTTTTT. Residues: CASSLGRDRGLGNEKLFF. Full variable domain (rest looked up from reference TRBV11-2 and TRBJ1-4): EAGVAQSPRYKIIEKRQSVAFWCNPISGHATLYWYQQILGQGPKLLIQFQNNGVVDDSQLPKDRFSAERLKGVDSTLKIQPAKLEDSAVYLCASSLGRDRGLGNEKLFFGSGTQLSVL.

The CDR3 sequence is CASSPYAEFSTWYF. The CDR3 DNA is TGCGCCAGCAGCCCTTATGCGGAATTCTCTACATGGTACTTC. The gene calls are TRBV5-1 and TRBJ2-7; D call uncertain. This CDR3 spans 14 amino acids. The V gene's germline CDR1 is SGHRS and CDR2 YFSETQ. The V end lost 4 bases, the J end lost 12 bases, and 23 bases lay between the germline ends. Complete variable domain (other parts from reference TRBV5-1 and TRBJ2-7): KAGVTQTPRYLIKTRGQQVTLSCSPISGHRSVSWYQQTPGQGLQFLFEYFSETQRNKGNFPGRFSGRQFSNSRSEMNVSTLELGDSALYLCASSPYAEFSTWYFGPGTRLTVT.

This clone occurred once. The gene calls are TRBV28 and TRBJ1-5, with unresolved D. The germline V and J ends were trimmed by 4 bases and 3 bases, with 19 bases remaining between them. The CDR3 length is 17 residues. Germline V gives CDR1 MDHEN, CDR2 SYDVKM. The DNA of the CDR3 is TGTGCCAGCAGTTCCCCCAACGGGTTGCGGTACAATCAGCCCCAGCATTTT. Encoded protein: CASSSPNGLRYNQPQHF. Drawing the rest from reference TRBV28 and TRBJ1-5, the complete variable domain is DVKVTQSSRYLVKRTGEKVFLECVQDMDHENMFWYRQDPGLGLRLIYFSYDVKMKEKGDIPEGYSVSREKKERFSLILESASTNQTSMYLCASSSPNGLRYNQPQHFGDGTRLSIL.